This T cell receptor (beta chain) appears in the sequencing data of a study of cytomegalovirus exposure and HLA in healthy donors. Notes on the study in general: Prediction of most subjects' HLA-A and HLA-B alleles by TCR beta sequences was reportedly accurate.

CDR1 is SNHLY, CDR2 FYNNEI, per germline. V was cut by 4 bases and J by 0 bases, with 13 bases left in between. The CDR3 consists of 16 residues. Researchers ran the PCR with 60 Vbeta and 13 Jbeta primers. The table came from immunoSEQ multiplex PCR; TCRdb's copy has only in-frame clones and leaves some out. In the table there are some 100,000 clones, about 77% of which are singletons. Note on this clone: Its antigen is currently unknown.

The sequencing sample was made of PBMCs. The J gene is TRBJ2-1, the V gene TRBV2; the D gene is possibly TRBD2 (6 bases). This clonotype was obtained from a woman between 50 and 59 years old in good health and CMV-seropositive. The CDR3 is CASSVAGSSSYNEQFF. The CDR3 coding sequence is TGTGCCAGCAGTGTGGCGGGGTCGAGCTCCTACAATGAGCAGTTCTTC. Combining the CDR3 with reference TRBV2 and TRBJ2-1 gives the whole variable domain EPEVTQTPSHQVTQMGQEVILRCVPISNHLYFYWYRQILGQKVEFLVSFYNNEISEKSEIFDDQFSVERPDGSNFTLKIRSTKLEDSAMYFCASSVAGSSSYNEQFFGPGTRLTVL.